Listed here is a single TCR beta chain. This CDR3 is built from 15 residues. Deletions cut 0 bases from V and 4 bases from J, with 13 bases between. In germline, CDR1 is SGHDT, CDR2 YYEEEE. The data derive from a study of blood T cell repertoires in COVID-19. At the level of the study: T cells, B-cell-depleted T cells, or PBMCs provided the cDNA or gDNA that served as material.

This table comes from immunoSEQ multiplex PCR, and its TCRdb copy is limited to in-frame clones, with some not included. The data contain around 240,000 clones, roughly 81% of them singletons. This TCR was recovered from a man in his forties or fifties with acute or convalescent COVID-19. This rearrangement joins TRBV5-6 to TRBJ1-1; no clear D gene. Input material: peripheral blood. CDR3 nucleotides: TGTGCCAGCAGCTTGGAAGAGATGTCGGGCACTGAAGCTTTCTTT. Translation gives CASSLEEMSGTEAFF.